This TCR beta chain was retrieved from a study of identical twins (dated by TCRdb to about 2016). In the study overall: To test whether fetal clonotypes persist, the study used deep sequencing on TCR alpha and beta repertoires from monozygotic twins, unrelated adults of various ages, and cord blood. To rule out contamination, the twin experiments were replicated at different times with different library preparation protocols.

The germline V gene sets CDR1 to MDHEN and CDR2 to SYDVKM. The CDR3 contains 15 residues, cysteine and phenylalanine counted. Only the CDR3 portion is preserved as DNA: 45 bases, with reading frame beginning at the first base. For this chain, trimming is 1 base at the V end and 4 bases at the J end, and the number of junction bases without a gene match is 6. This clonotype was seen more than once but under ten times. The clone's antigen remains unknown. No base quality values were provided; no much bigger clone lies one nucleotide off. Only healthy Caucasian donors were included. The study also sequenced three unrelated non-twin adults: a male aged 18 to 30, a male aged 50 to 60 and a female aged 50 to 60. Using Miltenyi CD45RO+ enrichment and human naive T-cell isolation kits, memory (CD45RO+) and naive T cells were isolated from PBMC. Overall study outcomes, separate from this receptor: Because the same donors could not be followed over many years, the conclusions relied on cross-sectional statistical analysis. Out-of-frame TCR alpha sharing in monozygotic twins was systematically underestimated by recombination models, whereas sharing between unrelated individuals was in agreement with the recombination models. Invariant T cells such as MAIT and iNKT could partly confound zero-insertion analyses, though diverse VJ usage argued against this for most clonotypes. Fewer insertions were carried by abundant cord blood beta clonotypes, a similar but weaker trend appeared in young adult naive repertoires, and no such trend appeared in memory repertoires. A weaker excess of twin sharing was found in beta out-of-frame sequences because the signal-to-noise ratio was lowered by fewer shared sequences. Out-of-frame TCR alpha sequences shared between twins showed an excess of low generation-probability sequences compared with coincidental sharing between unrelated individuals.

The method was 5' RACE. The sequencer listed for this sample is Illumina HiSeq 2000. Template switching introduced a universal primer binding site; the final cDNA contained a unique molecular identifier, enabling accurate counting of TCR cDNA molecules. Specific primers in the conserved constant-segment region were used to synthesize first-strand cDNA for TCR alpha and beta chains. To control for contamination, each cDNA library was double barcoded with a SMART-Mk sample barcode plus Illumina barcodes. TruSeq adapter sequences, together with Illumina sample barcodes, were added in two successive PCR steps. The TCR alpha and beta cDNA libraries were sequenced on the Illumina HiSeq platform using custom primers. Per the source publication's procedure: MiGEC was used to process raw reads and extract unique molecular identifiers, and MiXCR was used to find CDR3 positions. Recombination models were inferred per individual with the repgenHMM and IGoR tools using an EM algorithm. The analysis of shared clonotypes was done with the tcR package in R, with sharing normalized by the product of cloneset sizes. To study raw recombination free of thymic and clonal selection effects, out-of-frame nonproductive sequences were analyzed. TCRdb cleaned the public reads at Q25 with fastp, built clones with MiXCR and kept in-frame beta chains. Rows are unified per CDR3 protein, each entry keeping the most common DNA and genes. What appears here as the V and J calls and clone size reflects TCRdb's work, not the paper's. The sample records hundreds of thousands of distinct CDR3 sequences, around 6% of which are singletons. Together, the top ten hold around 1.9% of the sample.

The sequence was collected from a man aged 18 to 35 in good health. Sequencing was carried out using naive T cells sorted from blood. According to the study, the label for this sample's cell subset or site signals: cells isolated with a human naive T-cell isolation kit. Recombination linked TRBV28 to TRBJ2-7; 8 junctional bases match TRBD1. The DNA sequence reads TGTGCCAGCAGTTTATCGTCAGGGGGCGGTTACGAGCAGTACTTC. It encodes CASSLSSGGGYEQYF.